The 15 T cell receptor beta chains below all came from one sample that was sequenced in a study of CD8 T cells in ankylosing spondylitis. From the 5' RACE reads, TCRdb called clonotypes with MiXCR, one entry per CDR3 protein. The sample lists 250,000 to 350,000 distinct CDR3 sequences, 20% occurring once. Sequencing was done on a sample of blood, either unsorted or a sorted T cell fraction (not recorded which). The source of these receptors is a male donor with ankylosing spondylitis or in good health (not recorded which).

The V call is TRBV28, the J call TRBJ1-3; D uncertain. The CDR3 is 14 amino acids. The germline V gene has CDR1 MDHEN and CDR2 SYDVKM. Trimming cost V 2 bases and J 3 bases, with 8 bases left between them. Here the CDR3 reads CASSLGAGGNTIYF. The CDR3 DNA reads TGTGCCAGCAGTTTAGGTGCCGGTGGAAACACCATATATTTT.

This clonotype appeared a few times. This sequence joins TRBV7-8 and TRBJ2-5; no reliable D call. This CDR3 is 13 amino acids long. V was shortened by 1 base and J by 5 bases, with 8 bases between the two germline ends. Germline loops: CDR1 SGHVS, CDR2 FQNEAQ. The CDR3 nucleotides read TGTGCCAGCAGCTTAGACGGCTTGGAGACCCAGTACTTC. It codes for CASSLDGLETQYF. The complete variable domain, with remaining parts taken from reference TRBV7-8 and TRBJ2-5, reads GAGVSQSPRYKVAKRGQDVALRCDPISGHVSLFWYQQALGQGPEFLTYFQNEAQLDKSGLPSDRFFAERPEGSVSTLKIQRTQQEDSAVYLCASSLDGLETQYFGPGTRLLVL.

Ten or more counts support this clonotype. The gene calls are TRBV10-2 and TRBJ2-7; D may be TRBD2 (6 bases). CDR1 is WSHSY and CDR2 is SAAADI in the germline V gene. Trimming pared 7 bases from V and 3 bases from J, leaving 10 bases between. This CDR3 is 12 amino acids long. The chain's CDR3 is CASNSGGYEQYV. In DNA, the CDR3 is TGCGCCAGCAACTCCGGGGGCTACGAGCAGTACGTC.

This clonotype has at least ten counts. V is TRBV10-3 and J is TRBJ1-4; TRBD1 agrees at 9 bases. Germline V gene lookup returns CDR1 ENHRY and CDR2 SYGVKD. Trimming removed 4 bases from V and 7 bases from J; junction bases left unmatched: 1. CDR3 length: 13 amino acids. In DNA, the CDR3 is TGTGCCATCAGTGGGACAGGGGTTGAAAAACTGTTTTTT. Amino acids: CAISGTGVEKLFF.

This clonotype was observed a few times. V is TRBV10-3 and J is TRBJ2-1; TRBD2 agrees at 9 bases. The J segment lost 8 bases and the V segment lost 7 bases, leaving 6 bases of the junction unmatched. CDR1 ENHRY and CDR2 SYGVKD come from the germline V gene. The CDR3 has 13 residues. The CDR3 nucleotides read TGTGCCATCACCGGGACTAGCTTGGATGAGCAGTTCTTC. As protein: CAITGTSLDEQFF.

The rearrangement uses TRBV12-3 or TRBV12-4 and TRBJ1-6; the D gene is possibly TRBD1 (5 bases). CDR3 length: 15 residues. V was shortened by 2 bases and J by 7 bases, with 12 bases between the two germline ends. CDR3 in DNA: TGTGCCAGCAGTTTAAGATCAGGGTACAATTCACCCCTCCACTTT. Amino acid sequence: CASSLRSGYNSPLHF.

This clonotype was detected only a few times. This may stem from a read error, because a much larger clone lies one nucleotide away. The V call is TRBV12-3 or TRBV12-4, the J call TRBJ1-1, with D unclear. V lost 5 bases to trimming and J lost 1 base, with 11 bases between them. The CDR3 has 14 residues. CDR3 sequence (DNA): TGTGCCAGCAGTGCCGGACTGTGGAACACTGAAGCTTTCTTT. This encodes CASSAGLWNTEAFF.

For the CDR3, the DNA is TGCGCCCGCCAGGGGGGGCGTCACTATGGCTACACCTTC. Translation: CARQGGRHYGYTF. The chain employs TRBV5-1 and TRBJ1-2, with 7 bases aligning to TRBD1. Germline V lookup: CDR1 SGHRS, CDR2 YFSETQ. The V and J ends lost 10 bases and 3 bases, in that order; junction bases with no gene match: 9. This CDR3 region has 13 residues.

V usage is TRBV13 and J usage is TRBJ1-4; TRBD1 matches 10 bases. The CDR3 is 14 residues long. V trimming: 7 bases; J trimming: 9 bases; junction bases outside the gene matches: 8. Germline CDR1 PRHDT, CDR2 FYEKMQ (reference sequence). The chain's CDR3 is CASTDRDRGKKLFF. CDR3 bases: TGTGCCAGCACCGACCGGGACAGGGGTAAAAAACTGTTTTTT.

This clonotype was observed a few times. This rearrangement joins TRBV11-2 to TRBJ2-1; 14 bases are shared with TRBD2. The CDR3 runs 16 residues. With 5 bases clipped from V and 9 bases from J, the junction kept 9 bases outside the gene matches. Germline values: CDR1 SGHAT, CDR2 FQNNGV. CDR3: CASSLTSGGALVEQFF. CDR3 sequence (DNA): TGTGCCAGCAGCCTGACTAGCGGGGGGGCCCTGGTTGAGCAGTTCTTC.

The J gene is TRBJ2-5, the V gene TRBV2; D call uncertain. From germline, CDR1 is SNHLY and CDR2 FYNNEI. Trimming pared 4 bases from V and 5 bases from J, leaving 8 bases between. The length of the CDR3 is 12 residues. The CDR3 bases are TGTGCCAGCAGTGTAAAGCGCGAGACCCAGTACTTC. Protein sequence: CASSVKRETQYF.

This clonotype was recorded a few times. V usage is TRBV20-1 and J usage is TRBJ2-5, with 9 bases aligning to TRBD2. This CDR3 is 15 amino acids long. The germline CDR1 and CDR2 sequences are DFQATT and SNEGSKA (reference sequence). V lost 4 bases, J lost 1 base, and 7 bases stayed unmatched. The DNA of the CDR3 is TGCAGTGCTAAAGTCGGCGGGAGGGTCCAAGAGACCCAGTACTTC. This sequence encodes CSAKVGGRVQETQYF.

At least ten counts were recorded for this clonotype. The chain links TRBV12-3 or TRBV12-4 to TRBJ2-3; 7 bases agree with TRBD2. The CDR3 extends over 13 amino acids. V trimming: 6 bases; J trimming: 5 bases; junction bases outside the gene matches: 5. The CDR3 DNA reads TGTGCCAGCAGGTCGGGGGGAGAAGATACGCAGTATTTT. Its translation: CASRSGGEDTQYF.

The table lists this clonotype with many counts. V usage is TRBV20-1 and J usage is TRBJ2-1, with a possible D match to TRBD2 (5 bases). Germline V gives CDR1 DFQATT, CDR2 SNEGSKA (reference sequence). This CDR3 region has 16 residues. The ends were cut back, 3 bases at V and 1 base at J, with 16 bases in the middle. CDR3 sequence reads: CSASSREGKSYNEQFF. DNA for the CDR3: TGCAGTGCTAGCTCCCGAGAGGGAAAATCCTACAATGAGCAGTTCTTC.

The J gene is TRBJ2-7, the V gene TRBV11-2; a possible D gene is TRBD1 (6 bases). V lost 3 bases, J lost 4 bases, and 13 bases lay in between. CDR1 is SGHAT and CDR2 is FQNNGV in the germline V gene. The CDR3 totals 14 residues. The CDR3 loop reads CASSFGDTRYEQYV. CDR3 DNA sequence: TGTGCCAGCAGCTTCGGGGACACCAGATACGAGCAGTACGTC.